Described below is a single TCR beta chain sequence and its context. Per the study methods: Estimates of nucleated cell counts were drawn from the amplification of reference gene primers. The assay was immunoSEQ multiplex PCR, and TCRdb's table has in-frame clones only and misses some. V and J calls and clone size are copied from that table; D and trimming were computed from the DNA. This sample has a few hundred thousand clones, with around 86% found just once. This record belongs to a study of blood T cell repertoires in COVID-19. The overall study: In each case, the material was cDNA or gDNA derived from T cells, B-cell-depleted T cells, or PBMCs.

The CDR3 runs 15 residues. The V end lost 3 bases, the J end lost 3 bases, and 16 bases lay between the germline ends. The germline CDR1 and CDR2 sequences are SGDLS and YYNGEE. The TCR comes from a man aged 40-49 years who had recovered from COVID-19. This chain uses TRBV9 with TRBJ2-7; D is possibly TRBD2 (6 bases). The sequenced sample was peripheral blood. The CDR3 loop reads CASSAAGTLDYEQYF. CDR3 bases: TGTGCCAGCAGCGCCGCCGGGACTCTAGACTACGAGCAGTACTTC.